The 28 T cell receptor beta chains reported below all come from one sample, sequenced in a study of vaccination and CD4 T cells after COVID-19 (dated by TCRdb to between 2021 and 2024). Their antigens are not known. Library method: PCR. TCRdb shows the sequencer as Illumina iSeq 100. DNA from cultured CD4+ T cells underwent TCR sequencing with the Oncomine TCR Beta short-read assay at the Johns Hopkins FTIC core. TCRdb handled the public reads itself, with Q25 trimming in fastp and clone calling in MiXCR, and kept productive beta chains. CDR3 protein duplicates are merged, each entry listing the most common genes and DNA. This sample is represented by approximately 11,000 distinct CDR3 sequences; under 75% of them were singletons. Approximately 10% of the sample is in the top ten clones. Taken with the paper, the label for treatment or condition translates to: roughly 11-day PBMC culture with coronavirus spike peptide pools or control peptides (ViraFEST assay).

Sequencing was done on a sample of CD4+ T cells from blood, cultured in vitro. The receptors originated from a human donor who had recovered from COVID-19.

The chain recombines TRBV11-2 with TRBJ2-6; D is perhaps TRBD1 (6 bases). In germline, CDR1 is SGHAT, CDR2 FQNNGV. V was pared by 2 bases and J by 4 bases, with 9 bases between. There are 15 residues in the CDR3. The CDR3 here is CASSLSGAGANVLTF. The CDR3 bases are TGTGCCAGCAGCTTATCAGGGGCAGGGGCCAACGTCCTGACTTTC.

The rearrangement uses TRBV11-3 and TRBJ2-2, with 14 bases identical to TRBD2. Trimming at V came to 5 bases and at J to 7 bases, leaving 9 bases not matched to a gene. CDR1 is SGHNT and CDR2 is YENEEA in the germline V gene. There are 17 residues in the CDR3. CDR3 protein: CASSPTSGGAVGGELFF. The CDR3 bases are TGTGCCAGCAGCCCGACTAGCGGGGGGGCTGTCGGCGGGGAGCTGTTTTTT.

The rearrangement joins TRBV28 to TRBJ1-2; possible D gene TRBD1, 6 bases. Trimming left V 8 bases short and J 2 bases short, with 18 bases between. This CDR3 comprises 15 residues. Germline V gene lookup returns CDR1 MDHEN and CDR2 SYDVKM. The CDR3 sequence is CASRTGGARNYGYTF. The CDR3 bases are TGTGCCAGCCGAACGGGGGGGGCTCGGAACTATGGCTACACCTTC.

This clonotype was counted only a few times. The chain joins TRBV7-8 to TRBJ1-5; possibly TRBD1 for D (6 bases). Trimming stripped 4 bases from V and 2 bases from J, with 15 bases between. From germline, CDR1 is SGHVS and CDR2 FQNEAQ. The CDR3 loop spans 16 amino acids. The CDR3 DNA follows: TGTGCCAGCAGCTCCCCAGGTGGACAGCGCAATCAGCCCCAGCATTTT. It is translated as CASSSPGGQRNQPQHF.

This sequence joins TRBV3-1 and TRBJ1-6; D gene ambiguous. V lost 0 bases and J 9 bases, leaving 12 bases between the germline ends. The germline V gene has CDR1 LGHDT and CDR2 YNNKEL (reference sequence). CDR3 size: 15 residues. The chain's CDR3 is CASSQEGGGSSPLHF. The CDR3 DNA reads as TGTGCCAGCAGCCAAGAGGGAGGAGGCAGTTCACCCCTCCACTTT.

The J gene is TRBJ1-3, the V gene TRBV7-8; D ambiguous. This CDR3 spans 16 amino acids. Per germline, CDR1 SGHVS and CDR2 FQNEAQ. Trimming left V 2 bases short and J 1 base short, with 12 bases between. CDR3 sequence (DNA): TGTGCCAGCAGCTTAAGGCAGAACCCTTCTGGAAACACCATATATTTT. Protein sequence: CASSLRQNPSGNTIYF. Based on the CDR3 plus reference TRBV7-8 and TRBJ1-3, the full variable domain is GAGVSQSPRYKVAKRGQDVALRCDPISGHVSLFWYQQALGQGPEFLTYFQNEAQLDKSGLPSDRFFAERPEGSVSTLKIQRTQQEDSAVYLCASSLRQNPSGNTIYFGEGSWLTVV.

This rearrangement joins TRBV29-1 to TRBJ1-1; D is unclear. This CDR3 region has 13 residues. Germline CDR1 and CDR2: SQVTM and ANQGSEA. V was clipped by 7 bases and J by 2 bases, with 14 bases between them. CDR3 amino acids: CSAGARANTEAFF. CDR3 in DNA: TGCAGCGCCGGTGCGAGGGCAAACACTGAAGCTTTCTTT.

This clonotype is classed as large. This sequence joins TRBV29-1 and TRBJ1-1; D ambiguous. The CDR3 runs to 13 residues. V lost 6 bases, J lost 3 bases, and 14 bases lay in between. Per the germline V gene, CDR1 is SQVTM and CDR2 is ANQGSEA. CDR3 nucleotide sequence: TGCAGCGTCCGCCGGGGAAGGGACACTGAAGCTTTCTTT. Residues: CSVRRGRDTEAFF.

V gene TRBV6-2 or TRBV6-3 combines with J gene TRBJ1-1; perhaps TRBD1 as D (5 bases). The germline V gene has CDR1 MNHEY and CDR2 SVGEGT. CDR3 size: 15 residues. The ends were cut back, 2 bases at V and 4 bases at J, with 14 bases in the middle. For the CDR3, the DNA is TGTGCCAGCAGTTACGGTGGTCAAAGGGGCACTGAAGCTTTCTTT. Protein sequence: CASSYGGQRGTEAFF.

The CDR3 bases are TGTGCCAGCACCTTTGGACAGGGAGGAAACTATGGCTACACCTTC. Encoded protein: CASTFGQGGNYGYTF. V gene TRBV6-1 combines with J gene TRBJ1-2; 8 bases map to TRBD1. The CDR3 length is 15 residues. The V segment lost 7 bases and the J segment 2 bases; nucleotides outside the gene matches: 9. CDR1 is MNHNS and CDR2 is SASEGT in the germline V gene.

This CDR3 reads CASSYSSGSPYGYTF. The CDR3 bases are TGTGCCAGCAGTTACTCCTCGGGAAGCCCCTATGGCTACACCTTC. The chain couples TRBV6-5 to TRBJ1-2; D gene ambiguous. Trimming took off 0 bases at V and 4 bases at J, with 12 bases between the two ends. The CDR3 has 15 residues. The germline gives CDR1 MNHEY, CDR2 SVGAGI.

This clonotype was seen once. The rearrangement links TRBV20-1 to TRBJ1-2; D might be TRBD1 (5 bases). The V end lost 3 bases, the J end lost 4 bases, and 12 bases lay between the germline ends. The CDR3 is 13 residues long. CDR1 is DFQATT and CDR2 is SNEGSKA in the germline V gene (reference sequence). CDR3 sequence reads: CSASQGNRYGYTF. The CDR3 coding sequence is TGCAGTGCTAGTCAGGGAAACCGCTATGGCTACACCTTC.

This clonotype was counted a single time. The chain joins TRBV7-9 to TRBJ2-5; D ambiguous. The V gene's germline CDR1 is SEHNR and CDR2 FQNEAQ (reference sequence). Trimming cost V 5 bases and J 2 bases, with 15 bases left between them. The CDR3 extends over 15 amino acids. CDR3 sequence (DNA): TGTGCCAGCAGCCTATACCTCGGGCCGCAAGAGACCCAGTACTTC. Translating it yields CASSLYLGPQETQYF.

Written as DNA, the CDR3 is TGTGCCACCAAGACAGGGCTTGCAACTAATGAAAAACTGTTTTTT. This codes for CATKTGLATNEKLFF. The V call is TRBV15, the J call TRBJ1-4, with 7 nucleotides matching TRBD1. The length of the CDR3 is 15 residues. From germline, CDR1 is LNHNV and CDR2 YYDKDF (reference sequence). J was trimmed by 0 bases and V by 7 bases; bases with no gene match: 5.

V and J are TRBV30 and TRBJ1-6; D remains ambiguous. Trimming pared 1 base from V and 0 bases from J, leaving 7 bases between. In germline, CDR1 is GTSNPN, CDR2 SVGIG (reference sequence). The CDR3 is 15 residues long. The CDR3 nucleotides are TGTGCCTGGAGTGCCGGCAGCTCCTATAATTCACCCCTCCACTTT. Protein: CAWSAGSSYNSPLHF.

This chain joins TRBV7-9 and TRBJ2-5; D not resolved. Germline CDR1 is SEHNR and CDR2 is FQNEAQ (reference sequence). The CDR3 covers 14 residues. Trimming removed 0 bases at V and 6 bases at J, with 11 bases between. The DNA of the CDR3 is TGTGCCAGCAGCTTAGCATGGGTGGAGCAGACCCAGTACTTC. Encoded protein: CASSLAWVEQTQYF.

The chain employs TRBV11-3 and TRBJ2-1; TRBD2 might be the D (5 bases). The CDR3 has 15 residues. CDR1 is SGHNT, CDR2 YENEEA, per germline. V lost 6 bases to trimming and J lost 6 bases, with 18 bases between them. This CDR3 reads CASSWASPLANEQFF. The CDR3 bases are TGTGCCAGCAGTTGGGCTAGCCCCCTTGCCAATGAGCAGTTCTTC. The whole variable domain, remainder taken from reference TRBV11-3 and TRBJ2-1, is EAGVVQSPRYKIIEKKQPVAFWCNPISGHNTLYWYLQNLGQGPELLIRYENEEAVDDSQLPKDRFSAERLKGVDSTLKIQPAELGDSAVYLCASSWASPLANEQFFGPGTRLTVL.

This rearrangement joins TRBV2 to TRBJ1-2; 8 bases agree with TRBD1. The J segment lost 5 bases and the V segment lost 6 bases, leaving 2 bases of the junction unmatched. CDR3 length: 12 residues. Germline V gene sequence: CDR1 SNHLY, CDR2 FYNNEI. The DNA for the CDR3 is TGTGCCAGCAGAGACAGGGGATATGGCTACACCTTC. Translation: CASRDRGYGYTF.

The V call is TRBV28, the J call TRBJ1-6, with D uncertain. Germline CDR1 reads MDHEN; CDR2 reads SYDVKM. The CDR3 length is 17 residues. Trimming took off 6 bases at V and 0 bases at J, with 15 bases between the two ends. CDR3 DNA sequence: TGTGCCAGCAGCCCGAAAGGGAAGGGCTCCTATAATTCACCCCTCCACTTT. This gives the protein CASSPKGKGSYNSPLHF.

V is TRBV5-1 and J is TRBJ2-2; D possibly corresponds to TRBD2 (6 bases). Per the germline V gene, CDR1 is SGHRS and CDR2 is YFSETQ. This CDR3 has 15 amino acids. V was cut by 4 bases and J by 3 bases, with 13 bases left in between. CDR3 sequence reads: CASSTGLTYTGELFF. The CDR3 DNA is TGCGCCAGCAGCACCGGACTAACCTACACCGGGGAGCTGTTTTTT. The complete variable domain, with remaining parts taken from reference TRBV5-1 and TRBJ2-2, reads KAGVTQTPRYLIKTRGQQVTLSCSPISGHRSVSWYQQTPGQGLQFLFEYFSETQRNKGNFPGRFSGRQFSNSRSEMNVSTLELGDSALYLCASSTGLTYTGELFFGEGSRLTVL.

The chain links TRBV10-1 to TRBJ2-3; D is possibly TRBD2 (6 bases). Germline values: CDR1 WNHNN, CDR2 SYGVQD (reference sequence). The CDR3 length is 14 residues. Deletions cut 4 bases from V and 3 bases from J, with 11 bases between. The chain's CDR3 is CASSGLATTDTQYF. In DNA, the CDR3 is TGCGCCAGCAGTGGTCTAGCGACGACAGATACGCAGTATTTT.

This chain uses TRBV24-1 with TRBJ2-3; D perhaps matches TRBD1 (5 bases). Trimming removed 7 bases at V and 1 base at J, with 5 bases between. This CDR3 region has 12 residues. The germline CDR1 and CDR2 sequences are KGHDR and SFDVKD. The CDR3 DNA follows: TGTGCCACCAGCAGGGGCACAGATACGCAGTATTTT. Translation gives CATSRGTDTQYF.

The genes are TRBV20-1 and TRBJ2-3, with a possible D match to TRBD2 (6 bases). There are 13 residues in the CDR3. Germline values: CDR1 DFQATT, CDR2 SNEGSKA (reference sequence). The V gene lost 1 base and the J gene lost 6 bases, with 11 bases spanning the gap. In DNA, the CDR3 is TGCAGTGCTAGAGGACGGGAGTTCGATACGCAGTATTTT. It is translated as CSARGREFDTQYF.

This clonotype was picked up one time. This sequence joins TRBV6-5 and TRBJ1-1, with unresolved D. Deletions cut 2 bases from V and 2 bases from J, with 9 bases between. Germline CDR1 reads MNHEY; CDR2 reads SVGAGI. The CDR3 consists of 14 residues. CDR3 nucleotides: TGTGCCAGCAGTTACGGGAACGGTAACACTGAAGCTTTCTTT. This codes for CASSYGNGNTEAFF.

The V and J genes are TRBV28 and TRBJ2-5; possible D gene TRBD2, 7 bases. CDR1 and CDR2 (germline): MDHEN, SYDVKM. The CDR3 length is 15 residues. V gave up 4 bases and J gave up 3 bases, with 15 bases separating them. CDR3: CASSSGGRGEETQYF. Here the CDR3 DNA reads TGTGCCAGCAGTTCCGGGGGGCGCGGGGAAGAGACCCAGTACTTC.

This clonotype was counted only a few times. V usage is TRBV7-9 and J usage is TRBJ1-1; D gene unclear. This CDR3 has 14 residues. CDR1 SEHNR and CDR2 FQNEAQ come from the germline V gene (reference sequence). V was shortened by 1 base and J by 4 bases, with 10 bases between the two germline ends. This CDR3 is CASSLGQGSTEAFF. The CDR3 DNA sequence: TGTGCCAGCAGCTTAGGGCAAGGAAGCACTGAAGCTTTCTTT.

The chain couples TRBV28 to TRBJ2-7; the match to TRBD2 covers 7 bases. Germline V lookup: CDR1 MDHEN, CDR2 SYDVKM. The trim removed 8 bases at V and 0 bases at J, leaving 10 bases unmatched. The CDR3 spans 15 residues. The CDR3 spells CASFSSGRSSYEQYF. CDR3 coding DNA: TGTGCCAGCTTCTCTAGCGGAAGGAGCTCCTACGAGCAGTACTTC. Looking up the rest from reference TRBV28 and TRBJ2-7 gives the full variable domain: DVKVTQSSRYLVKRTGEKVFLECVQDMDHENMFWYRQDPGLGLRLIYFSYDVKMKEKGDIPEGYSVSREKKERFSLILESASTNQTSMYLCASFSSGRSSYEQYFGPGTRLTVT.

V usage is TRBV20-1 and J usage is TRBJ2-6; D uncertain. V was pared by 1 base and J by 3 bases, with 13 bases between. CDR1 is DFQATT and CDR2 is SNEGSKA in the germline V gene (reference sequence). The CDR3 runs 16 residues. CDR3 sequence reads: CSARVAHGLGANVLTF. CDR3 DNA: TGCAGTGCTAGAGTTGCACACGGCCTTGGGGCCAACGTCCTGACTTTC.